This T cell receptor beta chain derives from a study of blood T cell repertoires in COVID-19. Across the study: COVID-19 samples collected from the United States, Italy and Spain covered acute and convalescent phases. The analysed material was cDNA or gDNA that came from T cells, B-cell-depleted T cells, or PBMCs.

In the study's own analysis: Estimates of nucleated cell counts were drawn from the amplification of reference gene primers. This table comes from immunoSEQ multiplex PCR, and its TCRdb copy is limited to in-frame clones, with some not included. That table furnishes V, J and clone size, whereas the DNA furnished D and trimming. The data contain 250,000 to 300,000 clones, roughly 89% of them seen just once; the ten biggest clones take up over 8.5%. Seattle participants joined during active infection and were tracked over time. In germline, CDR1 is SGHVS, CDR2 FNYEAQ. The CDR3 length is 15 residues. V was cut by 2 bases and J by 2 bases, with 9 bases left in between.

This sequence was found in a woman aged 25 to 39 with COVID-19, enrolled during active disease. The sequencing sample was made of peripheral blood. The V gene is TRBV7-6, the J gene TRBJ1-4; D uncertain. The CDR3 nucleotides read TGTGCCAGCAGCTTAATGGCGGGTACTAATGAAAAACTGTTTTTT. Translated, it gives CASSLMAGTNEKLFF.